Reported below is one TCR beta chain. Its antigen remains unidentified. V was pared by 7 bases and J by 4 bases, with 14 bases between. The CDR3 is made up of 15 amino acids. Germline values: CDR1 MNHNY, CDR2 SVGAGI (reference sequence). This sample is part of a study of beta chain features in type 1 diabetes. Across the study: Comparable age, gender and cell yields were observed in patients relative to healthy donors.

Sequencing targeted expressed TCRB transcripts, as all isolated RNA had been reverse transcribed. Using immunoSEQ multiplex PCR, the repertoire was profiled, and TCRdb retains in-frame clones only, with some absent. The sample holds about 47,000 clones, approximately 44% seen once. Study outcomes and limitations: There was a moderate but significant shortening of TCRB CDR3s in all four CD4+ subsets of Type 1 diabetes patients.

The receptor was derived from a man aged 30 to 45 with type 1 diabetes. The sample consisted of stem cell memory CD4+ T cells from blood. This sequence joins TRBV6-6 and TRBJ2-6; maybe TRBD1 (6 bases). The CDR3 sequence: CASTQGQGGANVLTF. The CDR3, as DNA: TGTGCCAGCACCCAGGGGCAGGGAGGGGCCAACGTCCTGACTTTC.